A single sample gave rise to the 29 T cell receptor beta chains below, sequenced in a study of identical twins. MiXCR was run by TCRdb on the 5' RACE reads, yielding one entry per CDR3 protein. The data contain more than 400,000 distinct CDR3 sequences, 12% to 15% of them seen just once; the ten biggest clones take up 0.44%. The data were also submitted as part of a second study, on yellow fever vaccine responses in identical twins.

Sequenced sample: CD4+ T cells sorted from blood. Receptors originate from a woman aged 18-29 years in good health.

This sequence joins TRBV27 and TRBJ2-5, with D hard to call. V was trimmed by 5 bases and J by 7 bases, leaving 14 bases between them. The CDR3 loop spans 13 amino acids. Germline CDR1 and CDR2: MNHEY and SMNVEV (reference sequence). The chain's CDR3 is CASSPLPPGTQYF. The CDR3, as DNA: TGTGCCAGCAGTCCTCTGCCCCCGGGGACCCAGTACTTC.

The V call is TRBV28, the J call TRBJ2-7; 8 bases are shared with TRBD1. Germline CDR1 reads MDHEN; CDR2 reads SYDVKM. The CDR3 has 14 residues. V was pared by 6 bases and J by 2 bases, with 6 bases of the junction left unmatched. The CDR3 DNA is TGTGCCAGCAGAAACACAGGGGGGCCCTACGAGCAGTACTTC. This translates into CASRNTGGPYEQYF.

This sequence joins TRBV27 and TRBJ1-5; 10 bases map to TRBD1. The junction had 6 bases not matched to a gene; V was cut back by 3 bases and J by 1 base. Germline V gives CDR1 MNHEY, CDR2 SMNVEV (reference sequence). The CDR3 runs to 17 residues. For the CDR3, the DNA is TGTGCCAGCAGTTTGTCATCGGGACAGGGGAGCAATCAGCCCCAGCATTTT. Protein product: CASSLSSGQGSNQPQHF.

This clonotype appeared a few times. The rearrangement links TRBV10-3 to TRBJ2-5; TRBD1 or TRBD2 may be the D gene (5 bases each). V shed 4 bases and J shed 5 bases, with 14 bases lying between them. From germline, CDR1 is ENHRY and CDR2 SYGVKD. This CDR3 is 14 amino acids long. The CDR3 nucleotides are TGTGCCATCAGTGCGTATACAGGAGGCGAGACCCAGTACTTC. This encodes CAISAYTGGETQYF.

The chain joins TRBV4-1 to TRBJ1-5; no definite D call. The CDR3 extends over 17 amino acids. Germline V gene data show CDR1 as MGHRA and CDR2 as YSYEKL. Trimming cost V 1 base and J 1 base, with 14 bases left between them. The CDR3 region is CASSQGATGLSNQPQHF. The CDR3 DNA reads as TGCGCCAGCAGCCAAGGAGCAACGGGTCTGAGCAATCAGCCCCAGCATTTT.

A few counts support this clonotype. The chain carries TRBV20-1 and TRBJ2-7, with 13 bases fitting TRBD2. From germline, CDR1 is DFQATT and CDR2 SNEGSKA (reference sequence). Trimming at V came to 0 bases and at J to 2 bases, leaving 10 bases not matched to a gene. The CDR3 length is 18 residues. The CDR3 region has the DNA TGCAGTGCTAGAGATCCAGCACTAGCGGGGGGGCACCCCTACGAGCAGTACGTC. Translation: CSARDPALAGGHPYEQYV.

This clonotype came up a few times. The chain uses TRBV28 and TRBJ1-5, with D unresolved. CDR3 length: 17 residues. Germline CDR1 MDHEN, CDR2 SYDVKM. Between the trimmed V and J ends, which lost 1 base and 4 bases, there was a span of 17 bases. The CDR3 spells CASSLSMAAGLNQPQHF. The CDR3 DNA reads TGTGCCAGCAGTTTATCCATGGCAGCCGGGTTAAATCAGCCCCAGCATTTT.

The chain recombines TRBV12-3 or TRBV12-4 with TRBJ2-1; the match to TRBD1 covers 8 bases. J was trimmed by 8 bases and V by 7 bases; bases with no gene match: 16. This CDR3 is 16 amino acids long. CDR3: CASTHSRGQRVYEQFF. The CDR3 DNA reads TGTGCCAGCACCCACTCCAGGGGGCAGCGTGTCTATGAGCAGTTCTTC.

The chain uses TRBV6-2 or TRBV6-3 and TRBJ2-3; no reliable D call. Between the trimmed V and J ends, which lost 2 bases and 0 bases, there was a span of 12 bases. The CDR3 length is 16 residues. CDR1 and CDR2 (germline): MNHEY, SVGEGT. CDR3 DNA sequence: TGTGCCAGCAGTTACAATCTGGGTTCTAGCACAGATACGCAGTATTTT. It specifies CASSYNLGSSTDTQYF.

This clonotype appeared a few times. The rearrangement joins TRBV5-1 to TRBJ2-2; TRBD2 matches 9 bases. With 4 bases clipped from V and 7 bases from J, the junction kept 8 bases outside the gene matches. CDR3 length equals 15 residues. From germline, CDR1 is SGHRS and CDR2 YFSETQ. The CDR3 sequence: CASSPRASGDGELFF. CDR3 DNA: TGCGCCAGCAGCCCGAGGGCTAGCGGGGACGGGGAGCTGTTTTTT.

This clonotype occurred a few times. The rearrangement uses TRBV24-1 and TRBJ2-1; perhaps D is TRBD1 or TRBD2 (5 bases each). Germline CDR1 and CDR2: KGHDR and SFDVKD. The CDR3 contains 16 residues. Trimming cost V 3 bases and J 8 bases, with 19 bases left between them. CDR3 residues: CATSDRDGVVVDEQFF. DNA for the CDR3: TGTGCCACCAGTGATAGGGACGGCGTCGTAGTAGATGAGCAGTTCTTC.

The rearrangement joins TRBV3-1 to TRBJ1-6; D is possibly TRBD1 (5 bases). CDR1 LGHDT and CDR2 YNNKEL come from the germline V gene (reference sequence). Trimming removed 7 bases from V and 10 bases from J, with 14 bases in between. The CDR3 totals 13 residues. CDR3 amino acids: CASKSYWGSPLHF. The CDR3 coding sequence is TGTGCCAGCAAGTCATATTGGGGCTCACCCCTCCACTTT. Supplemented by reference TRBV3-1 and TRBJ1-6, the full variable domain reads DTAVSQTPKYLVTQMGNDKSIKCEQNLGHDTMYWYKQDSKKFLKIMFSYNNKELIINETVPNRFSPKSPDKAHLNLHINSLELGDSAVYFCASKSYWGSPLHFGNGTRLTVT.

This clonotype has only a few counts. The chain employs TRBV21-1 and TRBJ2-7; the table assigns TRBD1, which was not confirmed against the DNA. TRBV21-1 is labeled a pseudogene. The CDR3 runs to 13 residues. The CDR3 spells CAVRDRAISEQYF. Here the CDR3 DNA reads TGTGCCGTCCGGGACAGGGCGATCTCCGAGCAGTACTTC.

The V call is TRBV24-1, the J call TRBJ2-2; D is uncertain. V lost 5 bases, J lost 3 bases, and 6 bases lay in between. This CDR3 comprises 13 residues. CDR1 is KGHDR and CDR2 is SFDVKD in the germline V gene. In nucleotides, the CDR3 is TGTGCCACCAGTGTCACCCACACCGGGGAGCTGTTTTTT. It is translated as CATSVTHTGELFF.

This clonotype was seen ten or more times. The chain links TRBV6-5 to TRBJ1-1, with unresolved D. The germline V gene encodes CDR1 MNHEY and CDR2 SVGAGI. V dropped 2 bases and J dropped 0 bases, with 13 bases sitting between them. CDR3 size: 16 residues. The CDR3 loop is CASSYRERFMNTEAFF. CDR3 sequence (DNA): TGTGCCAGCAGTTACAGGGAGCGCTTCATGAACACTGAAGCTTTCTTT.

The rearrangement uses TRBV2 and TRBJ2-1; 13 nucleotides match TRBD2. CDR1 is SNHLY, CDR2 FYNNEI, per germline. The CDR3 is 18 residues long. V gave up 6 bases and J gave up 0 bases; unmatched junction bases: 8. The CDR3 sequence is CASRGGLAGSTSYNEQFF. Here the CDR3 DNA reads TGTGCCAGCAGGGGGGGACTAGCGGGATCAACCTCCTACAATGAGCAGTTCTTC. Filled out from reference TRBV2 and TRBJ2-1, the complete variable domain reads EPEVTQTPSHQVTQMGQEVILRCVPISNHLYFYWYRQILGQKVEFLVSFYNNEISEKSEIFDDQFSVERPDGSNFTLKIRSTKLEDSAMYFCASRGGLAGSTSYNEQFFGPGTRLTVL.

This clonotype came up a few times. V gene TRBV5-5 combines with J gene TRBJ1-1; D may be TRBD1 (5 bases). The V end lost 1 base, the J end lost 4 bases, and 11 bases lay between the germline ends. The CDR3 has 14 amino acids. Germline-derived CDR1 and CDR2 are SGHKS and YYEKEE (reference sequence). The chain's CDR3 is CASSLRAGITEAFF. The DNA for the CDR3 is TGTGCCAGCAGCTTGAGGGCAGGGATCACTGAAGCTTTCTTT.

This clonotype showed up just a few times. The rearrangement joins TRBV7-9 to TRBJ2-1, with D possibly matching TRBD2 (6 bases). Trimming shortened V by 4 bases and J by 2 bases, and 12 bases separated the two germline ends. The CDR3 contains 15 residues. The V gene's germline CDR1 is SEHNR and CDR2 FQNEAQ (reference sequence). DNA for the CDR3: TGTGCCAGCAGCTCGACTGGGGGGACCTACAATGAGCAGTTCTTC. Residues: CASSSTGGTYNEQFF.

The V call is TRBV12-3 or TRBV12-4, the J call TRBJ1-4; 9 nucleotides align to TRBD1. Trimming cost V 5 bases and J 6 bases; bases outside gene matches: 7. The CDR3 covers 15 residues. CDR3 residues: CASSRRTGADEKLFF. The DNA for the CDR3 is TGTGCCAGCAGTCGAAGGACAGGGGCAGATGAAAAACTGTTTTTT.

The V gene is TRBV2, the J gene TRBJ1-6; maybe TRBD1 (5 bases). CDR1 is SNHLY, CDR2 FYNNEI, per germline. Trimming left V 2 bases short and J 8 bases short, with 10 bases between. The CDR3 covers 14 residues. The CDR3 sequence is CASSERGRDSPLHF. In DNA form, the CDR3 reads TGTGCCAGCAGTGAACGGGGGAGGGATTCACCCCTCCACTTT.

The CDR3 protein is CASSPPIVAYNEQFF. The CDR3 nucleotides are TGTGCCAGCAGTCCCCCGATTGTCGCCTACAATGAGCAGTTCTTC. The chain joins TRBV28 to TRBJ2-1; D ambiguous. The ends were cut back, 5 bases at V and 2 bases at J, with 13 bases in the middle. This CDR3 spans 15 amino acids. CDR1 is MDHEN and CDR2 is SYDVKM in the germline V gene.

This clonotype was seen at least ten times. The J gene is TRBJ1-3, the V gene TRBV6-1, with D possibly being TRBD1 (6 bases). Germline CDR1 and CDR2: MNHNS and SASEGT. This CDR3 has 14 amino acids. Trimming shortened V by 8 bases and J by 3 bases, and 14 bases separated the two germline ends. CDR3 in DNA: TGTGCCAGCTTCGAAGGGGGAAGTGGAAACACCATATATTTT. Its translation is CASFEGGSGNTIYF.

This clonotype has ten or more counts. The chain joins TRBV7-8 to TRBJ1-1, with a possible D match to TRBD1 (5 bases). V lost 1 base and J 0 bases, leaving 12 bases between the germline ends. The CDR3 has 16 amino acids. Germline CDR1 and CDR2: SGHVS and FQNEAQ. The CDR3 protein is CASSLGAGIVNTEAFF. The CDR3 DNA sequence: TGTGCCAGCAGCTTAGGTGCAGGGATCGTGAACACTGAAGCTTTCTTT.

This clonotype was observed a few times. The V and J genes are TRBV7-9 and TRBJ2-7; tentatively, D is TRBD2 (6 bases). Trimming cost V 5 bases and J 3 bases, with 14 bases left between them. CDR1 SEHNR and CDR2 FQNEAQ come from the germline V gene (reference sequence). The length of the CDR3 is 14 residues. The CDR3 DNA follows: TGTGCCAGCAGCCGGCTCGGGGGTTACTACGAGCAGTACTTC. It codes for CASSRLGGYYEQYF.

This clonotype has just one count. CDR3 amino acids: CSARDPGPRDEQYF. In DNA form, the CDR3 reads TGCAGTGCTAGAGATCCCGGCCCTCGGGACGAGCAGTACTTC. The chain recombines TRBV20-1 with TRBJ2-7; D uncertain. CDR1 DFQATT and CDR2 SNEGSKA come from the germline V gene (reference sequence). The ends were cut back, 0 bases at V and 5 bases at J, with 14 bases in the middle. This CDR3 has 14 amino acids.

This clonotype was seen repeatedly, ten times or more. The chain joins TRBV20-1 to TRBJ2-3, with 8 bases that match TRBD2. The CDR3 totals 13 residues. V was pared by 6 bases and J by 3 bases, with 5 bases of the junction left unmatched. Germline values: CDR1 DFQATT, CDR2 SNEGSKA (reference sequence). The CDR3 DNA follows: TGCAGTGCCCTGGGCGGGAGGACAGATACGCAGTATTTT. Its translation: CSALGGRTDTQYF.

This clonotype was seen more than once but under ten times. V and J are TRBV12-3 or TRBV12-4 and TRBJ2-6, with D uncertain. This CDR3 spans 14 amino acids. Trimming shortened V by 7 bases and J by 2 bases, and 9 bases separated the two germline ends. CDR3 DNA sequence: TGTGCCAGCACCTCGTTCACTGGGGCCAACGTCCTGACTTTC. This sequence encodes CASTSFTGANVLTF.

This clonotype turned up a few times. The V and J genes are TRBV5-1 and TRBJ2-1; D is ambiguous. Looked up from germline, CDR1 is SGHRS and CDR2 is YFSETQ. CDR3 length equals 13 residues. V lost 3 bases, J lost 5 bases, and 9 bases lay in between. This chain's CDR3 is CASSSLLNNEQFF. The CDR3 bases are TGCGCCAGCAGCTCCCTACTTAACAATGAGCAGTTCTTC.

This clonotype was seen a handful of times. The J gene is TRBJ2-5, the V gene TRBV6-6; D is ambiguous. Trimming left V 6 bases short and J 5 bases short, with 13 bases between. This CDR3 comprises 13 residues. Germline CDR1 is MNHNY and CDR2 is SVGAGI (reference sequence). CDR3: CASRMTPAETQYF. The CDR3 DNA reads TGTGCCAGCAGGATGACCCCGGCGGAGACCCAGTACTTC.